This T cell receptor (beta chain) comes out of a study of T-cell reconstitution after alpha-beta-depleted transplantation in children. Unique molecular identifiers were incorporated into the prepared TCRbeta library. MiXCR, applied by TCRdb to the PCR reads, yields one record per CDR3 protein. The table shows approximately 430,000 distinct CDR3 sequences, with around 15% occurring only once. This CDR3 is built from 15 residues. The germline V gene encodes CDR1 SGHRS and CDR2 YFSETQ. The J segment lost 2 bases and the V segment lost 3 bases, leaving 5 bases of the junction unmatched. This clonotype was recorded a few times.

Sequenced here: PBMCs, mostly from graft donor cells, sampled 360 days after TCRalphabeta/CD19-depleted stem cell transplant. The J gene is TRBJ2-1, the V gene TRBV5-1; TRBD2 matches at 7 bases. This receptor was taken from a boy in the first two years of life who had a stem cell transplant for Wiskott-Aldrich syndrome, so the T cells may come from the graft donor. CDR3 protein: CASSSLGRAYNEQFF. CDR3 nucleotide sequence: TGCGCCAGCAGCTCCCTAGGGAGGGCCTACAATGAGCAGTTCTTC.